What follows are 28 T cell receptor beta chains derived from one specimen sequenced in a study of CD8+ T cells in alopecia areata. Extraction of RNA preceded its reverse transcription into cDNA, which served as the sequencing template. Assay used: immunoSEQ multiplex PCR; TCRdb lists only in-frame clones, some missing. This table holds over 95,000 clones, 41% found once. What was sequenced was CD4+ T cells sorted from blood. The receptors here all came from a human donor with alopecia areata.

This clone was seen a handful of times. The chain joins TRBV7-3 to TRBJ2-5; TRBD1 matches 9 bases. The germline V gene has CDR1 SGHTA and CDR2 FQGTGA. The CDR3 consists of 13 residues. Trimming cost V 5 bases and J 4 bases; bases outside gene matches: 2. CDR3 DNA sequence: TGTGCCAGCAGCCAGACAGGGGGAGAGACCCAGTACTTC. Protein sequence: CASSQTGGETQYF.

This chain joins TRBV4-2 and TRBJ2-3, with TRBD1 identical over 9 bases. J gave up 3 bases and V 0 bases, and 1 base lay outside the gene matches. This CDR3 has 15 amino acids. The germline gives CDR1 LGHNA, CDR2 YNFKEQ. The CDR3 spells CASSQEGTGTDTQYF. CDR3 in DNA: TGTGCCAGCAGCCAAGAGGGGACAGGGACAGATACGCAGTATTTT.

The V call is TRBV7-3, the J call TRBJ2-7; D gene ambiguous. Germline assignment: CDR1 SGHTA and CDR2 FQGTGA. Trimming cost V 3 bases and J 1 base, with 7 bases left between them. This CDR3 contains 13 residues. The CDR3 spells CASSLAQSYEQYF. The CDR3 DNA sequence: TGTGCCAGCAGCTTGGCACAATCCTACGAGCAGTACTTC.

The V gene is TRBV29-1, the J gene TRBJ2-5; D is undetermined. Germline V CDR1 and CDR2: SQVTM, ANQGSEA. Trimming left V 7 bases short and J 2 bases short, with 8 bases between. CDR3 length: 11 amino acids. CDR3 nucleotide sequence: TGCAGCGGGGGATTTCAAGAGACCCAGTACTTC. It yields the protein CSGGFQETQYF.

This chain uses TRBV29-1 with TRBJ2-2; D gene unclear. The CDR3 spans 12 residues. The ends were cut back, 4 bases at V and 9 bases at J, with 12 bases in the middle. CDR1 SQVTM and CDR2 ANQGSEA come from the germline V gene. DNA of the CDR3: TGCAGCGTTGGGTCTACGGCCAGGGAGCTGTTTTTT. Translating gives CSVGSTARELFF.

The V and J genes are TRBV14 and TRBJ2-2; tentatively, D is TRBD2 (5 bases). The CDR3 covers 14 residues. CDR1 SGHDN and CDR2 FVKESK come from the germline V gene. Between the trimmed V and J ends, which lost 3 bases and 4 bases, there was a span of 9 bases. CDR3 nucleotide sequence: TGTGCCAGCAGCCAGGTCCGGGGCACCGGGGAGCTGTTTTTT. Its protein is CASSQVRGTGELFF.

This chain's CDR3 is CASSVDRVSPGELFF. CDR3 DNA: TGCGCCAGCAGCGTGGACAGGGTGTCTCCCGGGGAGCTGTTTTTT. The chain uses TRBV5-1 and TRBJ2-2; 8 bases agree with TRBD1. This CDR3 spans 15 amino acids. V lost 4 bases to trimming and J lost 6 bases; unmatched junction nucleotides: 8. CDR1 is SGHRS and CDR2 is YFSETQ in the germline V gene.

The chain is built from TRBV29-1 and TRBJ1-3, with D maybe TRBD1 (5 bases). In germline, CDR1 is SQVTM, CDR2 ANQGSEA. V was clipped by 0 bases and J by 2 bases, with 11 bases between them. The CDR3 contains 15 residues. The CDR3 nucleotides read TGCAGCGTTGAAGATGCGGGGGGTGCTGGAAACACCATATATTTT. Translation: CSVEDAGGAGNTIYF. The full variable domain, with the rest looked up from reference TRBV29-1 and TRBJ1-3, is SAVISQKPSRDICQRGTSLTIQCQVDSQVTMMFWYRQQPGQSLTLIATANQGSEATYESGFVIDKFPISRPNLTFSTLTVSNMSPEDSSIYLCSVEDAGGAGNTIYFGEGSWLTVV.

The J gene is TRBJ2-5, the V gene TRBV5-1, with 7 bases aligning to TRBD2. Judging by the DNA end, TRBJ2-7 fits better; the J call may be wrong. Germline-derived CDR1 and CDR2 are SGHRS and YFSETQ. The CDR3 has 14 residues. The CDR3 is CASRPTGTTDEQYF. In nucleotides, the CDR3 is TGCGCCAGCAGACCAACCGGGACTACAGACGAGCAGTACTTC.

This clone was counted a few times. V usage is TRBV5-1 and J usage is TRBJ2-5, with 10 nucleotides matching TRBD1. This CDR3 region has 15 residues. The germline gives CDR1 SGHRS, CDR2 YFSETQ. After removal of 4 bases from V and 5 bases from J, the junction contained 8 bases not matched to a gene. The CDR3 nucleotides are TGCGCCAGCAGCCCCAGACAGGGGGCGAGGGAGACCCAGTACTTC. Amino acid sequence: CASSPRQGARETQYF. Full variable domain (outside the CDR3, taken from reference TRBV5-1 and TRBJ2-5): KAGVTQTPRYLIKTRGQQVTLSCSPISGHRSVSWYQQTPGQGLQFLFEYFSETQRNKGNFPGRFSGRQFSNSRSEMNVSTLELGDSALYLCASSPRQGARETQYFGPGTRLLVL.

The gene calls are TRBV19 and TRBJ2-5; D call uncertain. Per the germline V gene, CDR1 is LNHDA and CDR2 is SQIVND (reference sequence). Trimming stripped 3 bases from V and 1 base from J, with 6 bases between. The CDR3 length is 13 residues. In DNA form, the CDR3 reads TGTGCCAGTAGTATTCTGCGCCAAGAGACCCAGTACTTC. Translating gives CASSILRQETQYF.

This chain joins TRBV30 and TRBJ1-2; 7 nucleotides match TRBD1. This CDR3 is 15 amino acids long. Germline V gives CDR1 GTSNPN, CDR2 SVGIG (reference sequence). V shed 3 bases and J 4 bases; nucleotides not matched to a gene: 11. The CDR3 bases are TGTGCCTGGAGCGGGTTAGGAGGGGGCGGCTATGGCTACACCTTC. The encoded protein is CAWSGLGGGGYGYTF.

V usage is TRBV29-1 and J usage is TRBJ2-3; TRBD1 aligns across 10 bases. The germline gives CDR1 SQVTM, CDR2 ANQGSEA. The CDR3 length is 14 residues. CDR3 in DNA: TGCAGTAGTTCAGGGGGACAGGGGACAGATACGCAGTATTTT. Translating gives CSSSGGQGTDTQYF.

This clone has a handful of counts. The chain couples TRBV9 to TRBJ2-7; D may be TRBD2 (6 bases). CDR1 is SGDLS and CDR2 is YYNGEE in the germline V gene. V was shortened by 3 bases and J by 3 bases, with 13 bases between the two germline ends. There are 14 residues in the CDR3. The CDR3 DNA sequence: TGTGCCAGCAGCGGCGGACTATATGACTACGAGCAGTACTTC. Amino acid sequence: CASSGGLYDYEQYF.

This clone has a handful of counts. The chain employs TRBV18 and TRBJ2-5; D is uncertain. CDR3 length: 12 residues. CDR1 is KGHSH, CDR2 LQKENI, per germline. V was cut by 4 bases and J by 4 bases, with 7 bases left in between. The DNA for the CDR3 is TGTGCCAGCTCACTTCTCGGAGAGACCCAGTACTTC. Amino acid sequence: CASSLLGETQYF.

The V and J genes are TRBV29-1 and TRBJ2-7; D is possibly TRBD1 or TRBD2 (5 bases each). Germline loops: CDR1 SQVTM, CDR2 ANQGSEA. Trimming stripped 7 bases from V and 7 bases from J, with 17 bases between. The CDR3 runs 12 residues. The DNA for the CDR3 is TGCAGCGGGGGCGAGACTGGCGGGGAGCAGTACTTC. Protein sequence: CSGGETGGEQYF.

This clone was seen only a few times. J is TRBJ2-7 and V is TRBV30; 7 positions agree with TRBD1. There are 15 residues in the CDR3. Unmatched junction bases numbered 15, after V lost 4 bases and J lost 6 bases. Germline-derived CDR1 and CDR2 are GTSNPN and SVGIG (reference sequence). The CDR3 reads CAWMGQWITTGEQYF. The CDR3 DNA sequence: TGTGCCTGGATGGGACAGTGGATTACCACGGGCGAGCAGTACTTC.

The V gene is TRBV30, the J gene TRBJ1-5; D perhaps matches TRBD1 (6 bases). CDR1 GTSNPN and CDR2 SVGIG come from the germline V gene (reference sequence). The CDR3 covers 15 residues. Trimming shortened V by 0 bases and J by 3 bases, and 12 bases separated the two germline ends. The CDR3 loop is CAWSVKGGDNQPQHF. The CDR3 DNA sequence: TGTGCCTGGAGTGTAAAGGGGGGAGACAATCAGCCCCAGCATTTT.

This chain links TRBV10-2 with TRBJ2-5; 7 positions agree with TRBD1. This CDR3 has 15 residues. Trimming cost V 6 bases and J 2 bases; bases outside gene matches: 9. Germline CDR1 is WSHSY and CDR2 is SAAADI. In DNA, the CDR3 is TGCGCCAGCAGATACAGGACAGGCCTGCAAGAGACCCAGTACTTC. It encodes CASRYRTGLQETQYF.

This clone was detected only once. The chain recombines TRBV7-2 with TRBJ2-7, with 7 bases fitting TRBD2. After removal of 1 base from V and 3 bases from J, the junction contained 6 bases not matched to a gene. Germline V lookup: CDR1 SGHTA, CDR2 FQGNSA. This CDR3 contains 15 residues. CDR3 in amino acids: CASSLGLAEYYEQYF. The CDR3 coding sequence is TGTGCCAGCAGCTTAGGTCTAGCGGAATACTACGAGCAGTACTTC.

V usage is TRBV5-1 and J usage is TRBJ2-3, with a weak D call TRBD2 (6 bases). V was cut by 3 bases and J by 5 bases, with 13 bases left in between. The length of the CDR3 is 14 residues. The germline V gene encodes CDR1 SGHRS and CDR2 YFSETQ. CDR3 nucleotides: TGCGCCAGCAGCTCCAGCGGAGGGGAAGATACGCAGTATTTT. Its translation is CASSSSGGEDTQYF.

This clone was seen only a few times. The V and J genes are TRBV29-1 and TRBJ1-2; D not certain. The CDR3 loop spans 13 amino acids. V shed 4 bases and J shed 4 bases, with 13 bases lying between them. The V gene's germline CDR1 is SQVTM and CDR2 ANQGSEA. The CDR3 nucleotides are TGCAGCGTTGCCCGGGCCGACCTCTATGGCTACACCTTC. It encodes CSVARADLYGYTF.

V is TRBV30 and J is TRBJ2-7, with D possibly TRBD1 on 5 matching bases. This CDR3 has 13 amino acids. CDR1 is GTSNPN, CDR2 SVGIG, per germline (reference sequence). The V end was cut by 5 bases, the J end by 0 bases, with 11 bases between. The DNA for the CDR3 is TGTGCCTGGCGACAGACGAGCTCCTACGAGCAGTACTTC. Encoded protein: CAWRQTSSYEQYF.

This clone was observed a handful of times. This chain joins TRBV19 and TRBJ2-5, with 7 bases that match TRBD1. The CDR3 runs to 14 residues. Germline V gene lookup returns CDR1 LNHDA and CDR2 SQIVND (reference sequence). Trimming cost V 5 bases and J 2 bases; bases outside gene matches: 5. CDR3 residues: CASSPTGQQETQYF. As DNA, the CDR3 is TGTGCCAGTAGTCCGACAGGGCAACAAGAGACCCAGTACTTC.

The chain joins TRBV9 to TRBJ2-5; D might be TRBD2 (5 bases). V gave up 0 bases and J gave up 5 bases, with 14 bases separating them. This CDR3 is 15 amino acids long. Germline V gene sequence: CDR1 SGDLS, CDR2 YYNGEE. CDR3 protein: CASSVGQVGVETQYF. DNA for the CDR3: TGTGCCAGCAGCGTAGGGCAGGTCGGGGTGGAGACCCAGTACTTC.

The CDR3 coding sequence is TGTGCCAGCCAGAGGACAGGGCTCTATGGCTACACCTTC. Amino acid sequence: CASQRTGLYGYTF. The chain links TRBV19 to TRBJ1-2, with 8 bases aligning to TRBD1. The V gene end was trimmed by 9 bases and the J gene end by 4 bases; junction bases not matched to a gene: 7. This CDR3 has 13 amino acids. Germline-derived CDR1 and CDR2 are LNHDA and SQIVND (reference sequence).

The chain joins TRBV5-1 to TRBJ2-3, with no clear D. The length of the CDR3 is 15 residues. CDR1 and CDR2 (germline): SGHRS, YFSETQ. Trimming took 0 bases from V and 6 from J, leaving 14 bases between them. This CDR3 reads CASSLDLVNRDTQYF. CDR3 coding DNA: TGCGCCAGCAGCTTGGACCTCGTTAATCGCGATACGCAGTATTTT.

This clone was counted a few times. V is TRBV29-1 and J is TRBJ2-5; 8 bases fit TRBD1. With 4 bases clipped from V and 5 bases from J, the junction kept 9 bases outside the gene matches. The CDR3 totals 14 residues. Germline loops: CDR1 SQVTM, CDR2 ANQGSEA. The CDR3, as DNA: TGCAGCGTTGCCCCGACAGGGGCAGAGGAGACCCAGTACTTC. The encoded protein is CSVAPTGAEETQYF.